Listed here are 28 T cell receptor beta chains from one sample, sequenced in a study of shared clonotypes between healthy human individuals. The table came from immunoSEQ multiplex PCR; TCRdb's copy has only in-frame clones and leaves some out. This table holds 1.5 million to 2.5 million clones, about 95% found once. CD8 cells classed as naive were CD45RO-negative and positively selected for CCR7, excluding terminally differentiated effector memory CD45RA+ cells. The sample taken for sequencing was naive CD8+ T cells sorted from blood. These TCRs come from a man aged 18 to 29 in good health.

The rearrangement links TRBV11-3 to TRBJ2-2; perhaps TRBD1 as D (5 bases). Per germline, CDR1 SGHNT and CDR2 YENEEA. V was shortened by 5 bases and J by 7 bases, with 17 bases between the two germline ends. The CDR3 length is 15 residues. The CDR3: CASSAGQGWSGELFF. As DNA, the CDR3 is TGTGCCAGCAGCGCCGGCCAGGGATGGAGCGGGGAGCTGTTTTTT.

The CDR3 loop reads CASSQANYGYTF. The DNA of the CDR3 is TGTGCCAGCAGCCAGGCTAACTATGGCTACACCTTC. This chain uses TRBV14 with TRBJ1-2; no clear D gene. Germline CDR1 and CDR2: SGHDN and FVKESK. Trimming pared 3 bases from V and 0 bases from J, leaving 2 bases between. This CDR3 has 12 residues.

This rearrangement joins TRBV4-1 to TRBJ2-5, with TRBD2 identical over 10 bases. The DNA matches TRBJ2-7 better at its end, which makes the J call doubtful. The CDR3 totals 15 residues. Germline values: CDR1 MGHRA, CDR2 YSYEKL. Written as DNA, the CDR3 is TGCGCCAGCAGCCAAGCAGTAGCGGGGGGTTACGAGCAGTACTTC. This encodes CASSQAVAGGYEQYF.

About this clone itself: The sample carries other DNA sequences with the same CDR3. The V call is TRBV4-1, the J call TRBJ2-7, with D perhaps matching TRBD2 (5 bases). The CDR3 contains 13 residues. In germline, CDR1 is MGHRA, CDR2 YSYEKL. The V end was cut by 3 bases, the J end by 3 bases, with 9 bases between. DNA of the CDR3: TGCGCCAGCAGCCAGCTAGACTACTACGAGCAGTACTTC. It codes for CASSQLDYYEQYF.

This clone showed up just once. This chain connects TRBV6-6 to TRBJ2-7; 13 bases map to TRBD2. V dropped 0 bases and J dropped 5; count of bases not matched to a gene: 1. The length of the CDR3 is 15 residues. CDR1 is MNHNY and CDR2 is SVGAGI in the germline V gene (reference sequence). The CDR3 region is CASSYSGLAGDEQYF. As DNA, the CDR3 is TGTGCCAGCAGTTACTCAGGACTAGCGGGAGACGAGCAGTACTTC.

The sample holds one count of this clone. As DNA, the CDR3 is TGTGCCAGCAGCTTAGAAGACACGTTGGACAAGAACTATGGCTACACCTTC. Protein: CASSLEDTLDKNYGYTF. J is TRBJ1-2 and V is TRBV7-9; the D gene is possibly TRBD1 (5 bases). Trimming cost V 1 base and J 2 bases, with 17 bases left between them. The CDR3 totals 17 residues. In germline, CDR1 is SEHNR, CDR2 FQNEAQ (reference sequence).

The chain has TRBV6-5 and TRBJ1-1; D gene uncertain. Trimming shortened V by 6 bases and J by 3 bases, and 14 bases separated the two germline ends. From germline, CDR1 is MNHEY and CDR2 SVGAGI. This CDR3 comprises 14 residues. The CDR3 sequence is CASRDWISHTEAFF. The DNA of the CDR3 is TGTGCCAGCAGGGATTGGATCTCTCACACTGAAGCTTTCTTT.

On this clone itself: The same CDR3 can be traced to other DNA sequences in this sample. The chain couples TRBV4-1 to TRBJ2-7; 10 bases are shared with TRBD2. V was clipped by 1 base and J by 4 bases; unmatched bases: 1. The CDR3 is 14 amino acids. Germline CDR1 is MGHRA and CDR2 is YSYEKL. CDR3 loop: CASSQASGSYEQYF. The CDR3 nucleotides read TGCGCCAGCAGCCAAGCTAGCGGGAGTTACGAGCAGTACTTC.

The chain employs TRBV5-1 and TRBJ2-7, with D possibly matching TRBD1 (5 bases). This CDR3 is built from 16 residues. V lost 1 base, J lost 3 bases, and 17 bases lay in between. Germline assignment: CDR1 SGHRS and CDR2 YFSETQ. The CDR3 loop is CASSLNLGLGIYEQYF. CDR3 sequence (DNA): TGCGCCAGCAGCTTGAATCTGGGGCTGGGGATCTACGAGCAGTACTTC.

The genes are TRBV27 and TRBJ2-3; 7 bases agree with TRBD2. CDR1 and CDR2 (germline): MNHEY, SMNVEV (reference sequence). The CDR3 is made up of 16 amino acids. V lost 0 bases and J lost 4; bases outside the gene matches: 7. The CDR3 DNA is TGTGCCAGCAGTTTATCCCGGACTAGTAATCCAGATACGCAGTATTTT. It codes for CASSLSRTSNPDTQYF.

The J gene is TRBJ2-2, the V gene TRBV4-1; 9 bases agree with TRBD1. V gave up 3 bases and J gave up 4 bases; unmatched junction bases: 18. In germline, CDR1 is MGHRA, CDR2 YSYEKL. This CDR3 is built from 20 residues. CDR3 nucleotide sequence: TGCGCCAGCAGCCAGGCGAGGGGGGACAGGGAGGCGTCGGGCACCGGGGAGCTGTTTTTT. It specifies CASSQARGDREASGTGELFF.

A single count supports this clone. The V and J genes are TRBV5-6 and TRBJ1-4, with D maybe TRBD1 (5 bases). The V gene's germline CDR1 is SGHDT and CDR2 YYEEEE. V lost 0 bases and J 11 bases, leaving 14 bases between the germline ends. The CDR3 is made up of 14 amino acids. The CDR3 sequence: CASSLGQTPGKLFF. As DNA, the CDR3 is TGTGCCAGCAGCTTGGGACAGACCCCAGGGAAACTGTTTTTT.

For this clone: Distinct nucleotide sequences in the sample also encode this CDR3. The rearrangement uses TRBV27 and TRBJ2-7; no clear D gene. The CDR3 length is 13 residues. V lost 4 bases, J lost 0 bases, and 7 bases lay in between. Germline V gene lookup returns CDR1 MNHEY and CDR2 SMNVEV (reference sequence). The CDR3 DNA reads TGTGCCAGCAGTTGGTCCGGCTCCTACGAGCAGTACTTC. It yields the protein CASSWSGSYEQYF.

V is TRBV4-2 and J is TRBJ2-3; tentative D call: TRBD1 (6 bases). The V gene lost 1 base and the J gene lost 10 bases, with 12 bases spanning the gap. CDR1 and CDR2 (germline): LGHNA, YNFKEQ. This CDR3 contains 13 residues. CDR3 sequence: CASSQGGHPAQYF. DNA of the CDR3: TGTGCCAGCAGCCAAGGGGGACACCCCGCGCAGTATTTT.

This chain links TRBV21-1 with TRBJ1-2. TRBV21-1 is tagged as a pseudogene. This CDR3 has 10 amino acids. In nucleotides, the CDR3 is TGTGCCCCGGGAGGGAATGGCTACACCTTC. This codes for CAPGGNGYTF.

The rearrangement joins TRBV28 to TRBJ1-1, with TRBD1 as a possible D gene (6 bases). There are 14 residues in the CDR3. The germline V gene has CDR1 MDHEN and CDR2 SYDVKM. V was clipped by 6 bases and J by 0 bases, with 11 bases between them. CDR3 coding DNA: TGTGCCAGCAGCCCCCGGACAGTGAACACTGAAGCTTTCTTT. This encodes CASSPRTVNTEAFF.

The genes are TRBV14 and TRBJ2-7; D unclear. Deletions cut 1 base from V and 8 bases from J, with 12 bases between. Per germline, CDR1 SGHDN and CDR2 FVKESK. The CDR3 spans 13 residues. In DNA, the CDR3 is TGTGCCAGCAGCCAAGCTACCGGAGCACAGCAGTACTTC. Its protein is CASSQATGAQQYF.

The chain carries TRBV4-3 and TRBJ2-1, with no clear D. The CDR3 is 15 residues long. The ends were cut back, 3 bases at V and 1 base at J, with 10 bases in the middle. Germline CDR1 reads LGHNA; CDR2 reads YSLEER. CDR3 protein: CASSHDPGSYNEQFF. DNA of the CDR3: TGCGCCAGCAGCCACGACCCTGGGTCCTACAATGAGCAGTTCTTC.

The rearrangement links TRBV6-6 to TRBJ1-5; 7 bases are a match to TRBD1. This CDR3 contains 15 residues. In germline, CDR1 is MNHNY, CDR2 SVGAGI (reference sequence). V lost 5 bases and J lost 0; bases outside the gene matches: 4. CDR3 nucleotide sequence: TGTGCCAGCAGTCTGACAGGGCTTAGCAATCAGCCCCAGCATTTT. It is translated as CASSLTGLSNQPQHF.

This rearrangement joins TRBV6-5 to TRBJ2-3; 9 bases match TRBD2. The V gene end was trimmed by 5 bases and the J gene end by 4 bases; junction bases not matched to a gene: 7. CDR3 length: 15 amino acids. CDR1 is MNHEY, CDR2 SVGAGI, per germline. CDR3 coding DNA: TGTGCCAGCAGTGCGGGGGGGGAACAATCAGATACGCAGTATTTT. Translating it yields CASSAGGEQSDTQYF.

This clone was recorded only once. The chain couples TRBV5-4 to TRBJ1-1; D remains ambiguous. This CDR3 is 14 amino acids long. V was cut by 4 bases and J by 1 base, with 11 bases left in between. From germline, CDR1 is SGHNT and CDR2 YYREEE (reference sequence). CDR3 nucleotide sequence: TGTGCCAGCAGCACTTTAACAGAGAACACTGAAGCTTTCTTT. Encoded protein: CASSTLTENTEAFF.

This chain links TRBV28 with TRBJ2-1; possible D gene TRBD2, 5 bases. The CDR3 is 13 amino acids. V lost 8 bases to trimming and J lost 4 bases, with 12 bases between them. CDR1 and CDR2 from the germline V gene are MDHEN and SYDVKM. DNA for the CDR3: TGTGCCAGCCGCGGGCGGGTTTACAATGAGCAGTTCTTC. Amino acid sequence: CASRGRVYNEQFF.

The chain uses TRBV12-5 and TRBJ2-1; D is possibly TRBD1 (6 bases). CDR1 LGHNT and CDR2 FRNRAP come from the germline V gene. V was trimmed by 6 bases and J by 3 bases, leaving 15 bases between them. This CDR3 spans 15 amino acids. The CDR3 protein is CASGQGQGLYNEQFF. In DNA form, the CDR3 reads TGTGCTAGTGGCCAGGGGCAGGGGCTCTACAATGAGCAGTTCTTC.

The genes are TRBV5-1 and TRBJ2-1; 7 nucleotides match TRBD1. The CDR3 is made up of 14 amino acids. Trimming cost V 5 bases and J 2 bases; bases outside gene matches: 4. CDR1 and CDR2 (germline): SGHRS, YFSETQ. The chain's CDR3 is CASRLTGPYNEQFF. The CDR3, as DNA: TGCGCCAGCAGGCTGACAGGGCCCTACAATGAGCAGTTCTTC.

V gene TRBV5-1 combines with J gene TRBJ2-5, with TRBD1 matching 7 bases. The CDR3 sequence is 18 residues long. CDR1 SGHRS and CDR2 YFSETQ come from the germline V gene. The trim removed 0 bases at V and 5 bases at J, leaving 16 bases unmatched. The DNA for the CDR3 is TGCGCCAGCAGCTTGGGATCGACAGGGTATACGTGGTGGGAGACCCAGTACTTC. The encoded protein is CASSLGSTGYTWWETQYF.

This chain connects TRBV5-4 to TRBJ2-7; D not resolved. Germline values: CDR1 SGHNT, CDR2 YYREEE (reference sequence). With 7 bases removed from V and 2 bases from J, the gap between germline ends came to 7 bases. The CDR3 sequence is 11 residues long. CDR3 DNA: TGTGCCAGCCCCTTTACCTACGAGCAGTACTTC. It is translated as CASPFTYEQYF.

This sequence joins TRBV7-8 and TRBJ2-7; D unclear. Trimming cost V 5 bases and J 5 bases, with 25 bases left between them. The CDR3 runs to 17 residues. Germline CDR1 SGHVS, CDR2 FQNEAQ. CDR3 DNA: TGTGCCAGCAGCACCGGGCATCTACTATTTGCGGTGGACGAGCAGTACTTC. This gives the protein CASSTGHLLFAVDEQYF.

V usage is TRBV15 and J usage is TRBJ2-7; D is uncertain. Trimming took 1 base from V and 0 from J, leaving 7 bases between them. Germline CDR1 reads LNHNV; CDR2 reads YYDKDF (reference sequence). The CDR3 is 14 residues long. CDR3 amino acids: CATSRGATSYEQYF. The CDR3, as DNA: TGTGCCACCAGCAGAGGGGCGACCTCCTACGAGCAGTACTTC. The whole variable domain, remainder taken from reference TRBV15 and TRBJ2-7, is DAMVIQNPRYQVTQFGKPVTLSCSQTLNHNVMYWYQQKSSQAPKLLFHYYDKDFNNEADTPDNFQSRRPNTSFCFLDIRSPGLGDTAMYLCATSRGATSYEQYFGPGTRLTVT.